Below, 13 T cell receptor beta chains from the same sample are listed, as sequenced in a study of post-analysis software for immune sequencing data (dated by TCRdb to 2014 to 2015). The library was produced with PCR. Reads for this sample came from an Illumina HiSeq 2500. To reduce PCR and sequencing biases, unique molecular identifiers were built into the TCR beta cDNA libraries. TCRdb trimmed public reads at Q25 via fastp, called clones via MiXCR and kept in-frame beta chains. Rows with a matching CDR3 protein are joined into one entry that keeps the most common DNA and genes. In this sample the table shows about 160,000 distinct CDR3 sequences, roughly 34% of which occur a single time. The ten largest clones add up to roughly 28% of the sample. The sample's time point label is to be understood as: second blood draw from one MS patient after hematopoietic stem cell transplantation. Sequencing was performed on blood, taken after autologous hematopoietic stem cell transplantation. The receptors derive from a girl under 18 with multiple sclerosis. Donor details come from another sample of the same person, matched by shared clones.

The count of this clonotype is one. The genes are TRBV6-2 or TRBV6-3 and TRBJ2-7, with D perhaps matching TRBD1 (5 bases). Trimming cost V 4 bases and J 9 bases, with 10 bases left between them. Germline V gives CDR1 MNHEY, CDR2 SVGEGT. The CDR3 totals 11 residues. For the CDR3, the DNA is TGTGCCAGCAGTTTGCAGGGCGGGCAGTACTTC. Its protein product is CASSLQGGQYF.

The V and J genes are TRBV30 and TRBJ2-3; D remains ambiguous. Trimming removed 2 bases from V and 4 bases from J, with 7 bases in between. This CDR3 region has 12 residues. Germline assignment: CDR1 GTSNPN and CDR2 SVGIG (reference sequence). The DNA of the CDR3 is TGTGCCTGGAGTCCGACGGCAGATACGCAGTATTTT. Its protein product is CAWSPTADTQYF.

V gene TRBV7-6 combines with J gene TRBJ1-1; D ambiguous. Trimming took 3 bases from V and 6 from J, leaving 11 bases between them. CDR3 length equals 13 residues. Germline-derived CDR1 and CDR2 are SGHVS and FNYEAQ. The CDR3 is CASSLGPRAEAFF. The CDR3 DNA reads TGTGCCAGCAGCTTGGGCCCCCGGGCTGAAGCTTTCTTT.

The chain joins TRBV10-3 to TRBJ2-1; the match to TRBD2 covers 10 bases. CDR3 length: 16 residues. Looked up from germline, CDR1 is ENHRY and CDR2 is SYGVKD. The trim removed 10 bases at V and 4 bases at J, leaving 13 bases unmatched. The CDR3 loop is CATRKLAGGRYNEQFF. The CDR3 nucleotides are TGTGCCACCAGGAAGTTAGCGGGAGGACGATACAATGAGCAGTTCTTC.

J is TRBJ1-5 and V is TRBV7-6; D ambiguous. The CDR3 is 14 amino acids. V lost 2 bases, J lost 9 bases, and 14 bases lay in between. Germline V gene data show CDR1 as SGHVS and CDR2 as FNYEAQ. The CDR3 protein is CASSLRADERPQHF. The CDR3 nucleotides read TGTGCCAGCAGCTTACGGGCAGACGAACGGCCCCAGCATTTT.

There are a few counts of this clonotype. The rearrangement links TRBV20-1 to TRBJ2-1, with TRBD2 matching over 7 bases. Germline assignment: CDR1 DFQATT and CDR2 SNEGSKA (reference sequence). V dropped 6 bases and J dropped 4; count of bases not matched to a gene: 12. There are 15 residues in the CDR3. Here the CDR3 DNA reads TGCAGTGCGGATCTTAGGGGCGGGGGATACAATGAGCAGTTCTTC. Residues: CSADLRGGGYNEQFF.

This clonotype was detected a few times. This sequence joins TRBV2 and TRBJ1-2, with TRBD1 matching 7 bases. Per germline, CDR1 SNHLY and CDR2 FYNNEI. The CDR3 is made up of 15 amino acids. J lost 1 base, V lost 7 bases, and 9 bases had no gene match. The DNA of the CDR3 is TGTGCCAGCACCCTAAGGGGACAGCATAACTATGGCTACACCTTC. This sequence encodes CASTLRGQHNYGYTF.

The chain has TRBV5-1 and TRBJ1-1, with 8 bases matching TRBD1. The V and J ends lost 4 bases and 5 bases, in that order; junction bases with no gene match: 10. Germline-derived CDR1 and CDR2 are SGHRS and YFSETQ. This CDR3 spans 15 amino acids. The CDR3 DNA is TGCGCCAGCAGCCAGGGACAGGCCGCATCGACTGAAGCTTTCTTT. Translated, it gives CASSQGQAASTEAFF. The full variable domain, completed using reference TRBV5-1 and TRBJ1-1, is KAGVTQTPRYLIKTRGQQVTLSCSPISGHRSVSWYQQTPGQGLQFLFEYFSETQRNKGNFPGRFSGRQFSNSRSEMNVSTLELGDSALYLCASSQGQAASTEAFFGQGTRLTVV.

The gene calls are TRBV9 and TRBJ2-1; 7 bases fit TRBD2. Germline lookup yields CDR1 SGDLS and CDR2 YYNGEE. The V segment lost 4 bases and the J segment 5 bases; nucleotides outside the gene matches: 9. There are 15 residues in the CDR3. The CDR3 here is CASSLRSGENNEQFF. The DNA for the CDR3 is TGTGCCAGCAGCCTTAGGAGCGGGGAAAACAATGAGCAGTTCTTC. Supplemented by reference TRBV9 and TRBJ2-1, the full variable domain reads DSGVTQTPKHLITATGQRVTLRCSPRSGDLSVYWYQQSLDQGLQFLIQYYNGEERAKGNILERFSAQQFPDLHSELNLSSLELGDSALYFCASSLRSGENNEQFFGPGTRLTVL.

V and J are TRBV9 and TRBJ1-1, with 9 bases identical to TRBD1. CDR1 and CDR2 from the germline V gene are SGDLS and YYNGEE. This CDR3 contains 13 residues. J gave up 8 bases and V 2 bases, and 4 bases lay outside the gene matches. CDR3 sequence (DNA): TGTGCCAGCAGCGTGAGGGGACAGGGCGAAGCTTTCTTT. This gives the protein CASSVRGQGEAFF.

This chain links TRBV7-9 with TRBJ1-5; D is ambiguous. Per the germline V gene, CDR1 is SEHNR and CDR2 is FQNEAQ (reference sequence). The CDR3 totals 15 residues. V lost 5 bases and J lost 1, with 12 bases in between. The CDR3 reads CASSPSGSSNQPQHF. DNA for the CDR3: TGTGCCAGCAGCCCTTCTGGTTCCAGCAATCAGCCCCAGCATTTT. The full variable domain, in which reference TRBV7-9 and TRBJ1-5 provide the parts outside the CDR3, is DTGVSQNPRHKITKRGQNVTFRCDPISEHNRLYWYRQTLGQGPEFLTYFQNEAQLEKSRLLSDRFSAERPKGSFSTLEIQRTEQGDSAMYLCASSPSGSSNQPQHFGDGTRLSIL.

This chain connects TRBV5-8 to TRBJ2-7, with 7 bases lining up with TRBD1. The germline gives CDR1 SGHTS, CDR2 YDEGEE. Trimming removed 1 base from V and 4 bases from J; junction bases left unmatched: 8. CDR3 length: 15 amino acids. CDR3 bases: TGTGCCAGCAGCTTGCAGACAGGGAGCCTTTACGAGCAGTACTTC. Amino acid sequence: CASSLQTGSLYEQYF. Looking up the rest from reference TRBV5-8 and TRBJ2-7 gives the full variable domain: EAGVTQSPTHLIKTRGQQATLRCSPISGHTSVYWYQQALGLGLQFLLWYDEGEERNRGNFPPRFSGRQFPNYSSELNVNALELEDSALYLCASSLQTGSLYEQYFGPGTRLTVT.

This clonotype appeared a few times. The V gene is TRBV7-9, the J gene TRBJ2-3, with TRBD2 matching 11 bases. Trimming removed 0 bases from V and 0 bases from J; junction bases left unmatched: 2. Germline assignment: CDR1 SEHNR and CDR2 FQNEAQ (reference sequence). The CDR3 runs to 17 residues. This CDR3 reads CASSLAGTSGSTDTQYF. Written as DNA, the CDR3 is TGTGCCAGCAGCTTAGCCGGGACTAGCGGTAGCACAGATACGCAGTATTTT.